Following are 4 T cell receptor beta chains from one sample sequenced in a study of T-cell memory formation after mild COVID-19. TCRdb itself ran the 5' RACE reads through MiXCR, one entry per CDR3 protein. The sample carries approximately 450,000 distinct CDR3 sequences, roughly 18% recorded once. Sequences were obtained from PBMCs or a T cell subset sorted from them (not recorded which). All receptors derive from an adult woman who had mild COVID-19 (a few samples of this study predate the infection). Cell type and time point are not known.

This clonotype was seen more than once but under ten times. CDR3 region: CASSPGTTMDNEQFF. The CDR3 coding sequence is TGCGCCAGCAGTCCCGGGACTACCATGGACAATGAGCAGTTCTTC. This chain links TRBV5-1 with TRBJ2-1; 7 positions match TRBD2. CDR3 length equals 15 residues. Looked up from germline, CDR1 is SGHRS and CDR2 is YFSETQ. Trimming at V came to 5 bases and at J to 5 bases, leaving 10 bases not matched to a gene.

The chain employs TRBV11-2 and TRBJ1-2; D not resolved. Germline V gene data show CDR1 as SGHAT and CDR2 as FQNNGV. The CDR3 is made up of 12 amino acids. V was clipped by 10 bases and J by 6 bases, with 15 bases between them. CDR3 coding DNA: TGTGCCACCGTCTCGGGGATTGATGGCTACACCTTC. As protein: CATVSGIDGYTF.

This chain uses TRBV9 with TRBJ1-1; tentative D call: TRBD1 (6 bases). CDR1 SGDLS and CDR2 YYNGEE come from the germline V gene. The CDR3 spans 14 residues. Trimming removed 0 bases from V and 5 bases from J, with 11 bases in between. The CDR3 loop is CASSVEPRGTEAFF. CDR3 in DNA: TGTGCCAGCAGCGTAGAGCCCAGGGGTACTGAAGCTTTCTTT.

This clonotype occurred once. The chain has TRBV20-1 and TRBJ1-1; weak D call: TRBD1 (5 bases). The germline V gene encodes CDR1 DFQATT and CDR2 SNEGSKA (reference sequence). Between the trimmed V and J ends, which lost 1 base and 6 bases, there was a span of 21 bases. This CDR3 is 16 amino acids long. The CDR3 nucleotides read TGCAGTGCTAGAGTCCCTGGGCGGGGACCCAGCCCTGAAGCTTTCTTT. Protein sequence: CSARVPGRGPSPEAFF.